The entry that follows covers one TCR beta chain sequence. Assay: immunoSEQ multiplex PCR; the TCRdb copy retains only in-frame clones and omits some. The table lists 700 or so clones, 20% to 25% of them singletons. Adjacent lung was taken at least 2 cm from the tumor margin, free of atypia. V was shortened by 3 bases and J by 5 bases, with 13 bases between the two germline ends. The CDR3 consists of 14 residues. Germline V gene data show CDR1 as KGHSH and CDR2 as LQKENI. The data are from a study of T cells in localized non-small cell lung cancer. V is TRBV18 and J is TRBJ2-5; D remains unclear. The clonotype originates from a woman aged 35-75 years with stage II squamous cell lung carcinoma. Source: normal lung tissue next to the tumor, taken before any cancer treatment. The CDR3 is CASSPPMRLETQYF. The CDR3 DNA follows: TGTGCCAGCTCACCTCCGATGAGGCTGGAGACCCAGTACTTC.